What follows describes a single T cell receptor beta chain. The antigen is unknown. The data were obtained in a study of cytomegalovirus exposure and HLA in healthy donors. This CDR3 is built from 14 residues. Trimming removed 6 bases from V and 4 bases from J, with 12 bases in between. Germline CDR1 is WSHSY and CDR2 is SAAADI. Findings and limits, study-wide: Roughly uniform depth of sequencing across donors was assumed in presence/absence analyses. TRBV6-2, TRBV6-3 and other indistinguishable V segments were excluded. There were 164 TCR beta chains listed as cytomegalovirus-associated.

Primers: 60 Vbeta forward and 13 Jbeta reverse. Libraries were prepared by immunoSEQ multiplex PCR; TCRdb keeps only in-frame clonotypes and omits some of them. The table records under 250,000 clones, roughly 73% of them present only once. This TCR was recovered from a boy aged 5-17 years in good health and CMV-seronegative. The V and J genes are TRBV10-2 and TRBJ2-2; D is possibly TRBD2 (6 bases). Sequenced material: PBMCs. The CDR3 nucleotides are TGCGCCAGCAGGACACGGGGGAGCACCGGGGAGCTGTTTTTT. It yields the protein CASRTRGSTGELFF.